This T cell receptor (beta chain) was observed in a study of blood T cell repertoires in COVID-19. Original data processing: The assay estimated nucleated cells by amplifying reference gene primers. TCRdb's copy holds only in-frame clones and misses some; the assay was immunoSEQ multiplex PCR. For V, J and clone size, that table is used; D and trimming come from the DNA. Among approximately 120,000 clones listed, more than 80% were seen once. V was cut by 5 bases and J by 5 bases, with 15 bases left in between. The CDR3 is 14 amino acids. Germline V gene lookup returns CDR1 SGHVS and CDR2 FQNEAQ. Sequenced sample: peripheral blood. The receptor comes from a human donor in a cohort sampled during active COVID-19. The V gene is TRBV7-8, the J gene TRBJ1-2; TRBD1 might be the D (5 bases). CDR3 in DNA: TGTGCCAGCAGCGTAACAGGCGTATCTTATGGCTACACCTTC. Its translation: CASSVTGVSYGYTF.